Below, 11 T cell receptor beta chains from the same sample are listed, as sequenced in a study of blood T cells in healthy people across ages. Next came a second PCR, run for roughly 6 to 11 cycles, which used a sample-barcoded 5' primer along with a J-beta primer mix. MiXCR was run by TCRdb on the 5' RACE reads, yielding one entry per CDR3 protein. The sample yields roughly 1,700,000 distinct CDR3 sequences, approximately 30% seen once. The sequencing input was blood. The receptors derive from a woman aged 30 to 39 in good health.

This clonotype was recorded at least ten times. The V gene is TRBV4-1, the J gene TRBJ2-7; D is ambiguous. CDR3 length: 13 residues. Germline CDR1 is MGHRA and CDR2 is YSYEKL. V gave up 5 bases and J gave up 2 bases, with 10 bases separating them. The CDR3 DNA reads as TGCGCCAGCAGCACGAGTGGGGCCTACGAGCAGTACTTC. It codes for CASSTSGAYEQYF.

This clonotype was observed at least ten times. J is TRBJ2-1 and V is TRBV12-3 or TRBV12-4; 8 positions agree with TRBD2. V gave up 3 bases and J gave up 5 bases; unmatched junction bases: 6. The CDR3 is 15 amino acids. CDR3 nucleotide sequence: TGTGCCAGCAGTTTTCTCCGGGGGGGCAACAATGAGCAGTTCTTC. Translation gives CASSFLRGGNNEQFF.

CDR3 bases: TGTGCCAGCAGCTTACCCGTTAGACTAGCGGGAGGGGACATTCAGTACTTC. It yields the protein CASSLPVRLAGGDIQYF. V gene TRBV11-2 combines with J gene TRBJ2-4; 14 nucleotides align to TRBD2. The CDR3 has 17 amino acids. The ends lost 2 bases at V and 8 bases at J; junction bases unmatched: 8. Germline V gene lookup returns CDR1 SGHAT and CDR2 FQNNGV.

The J gene is TRBJ1-4, the V gene TRBV5-5; D ambiguous. The germline V gene encodes CDR1 SGHKS and CDR2 YYEKEE (reference sequence). This CDR3 is built from 15 residues. V lost 5 bases to trimming and J lost 8 bases, with 19 bases between them. The CDR3 spells CASSPSSQDKEKLFF. Written as DNA, the CDR3 is TGTGCCAGCAGTCCGTCGTCCCAAGACAAGGAAAAACTGTTTTTT.

J is TRBJ1-2 and V is TRBV20-1; D remains unclear. This CDR3 has 14 residues. The V and J ends lost 4 bases and 2 bases respectively, with 14 bases between them. Germline V gene data show CDR1 as DFQATT and CDR2 as SNEGSKA (reference sequence). CDR3 coding DNA: TGCAGTGCTACCCACGGGGATGGAAACTATGGCTACACCTTC. It specifies CSATHGDGNYGYTF.

J is TRBJ2-6 and V is TRBV3-1; no reliable D call. Germline CDR1 LGHDT, CDR2 YNNKEL (reference sequence). The CDR3 sequence is 12 residues long. V was trimmed by 3 bases and J by 12 bases, leaving 9 bases between them. In nucleotides, the CDR3 is TGTGCCAGCAGCCATGGGTCTCTCGTCCTGACTTTC. Its translation is CASSHGSLVLTF.

The J gene is TRBJ2-7, the V gene TRBV3-1; the D is unclear. CDR1 LGHDT and CDR2 YNNKEL come from the germline V gene (reference sequence). The length of the CDR3 is 12 residues. Between the trimmed V and J ends, which lost 0 bases and 5 bases, there was a span of 5 bases. The CDR3 is CASSQDWHEQYF. The CDR3 DNA is TGTGCCAGCAGCCAAGATTGGCACGAGCAGTACTTC.

This clonotype has more than one count but fewer than ten. For the CDR3, the DNA is TGCGCCAGCAGCCAAGGTGGGACTAGCAGACGCGAGCAGTTCTTC. Its translation is CASSQGGTSRREQFF. This chain links TRBV4-3 with TRBJ2-1, with TRBD2 matching 9 bases. Unmatched junction bases numbered 8, after V lost 1 base and J lost 10 bases. CDR3 length: 15 amino acids. Germline CDR1 is LGHNA and CDR2 is YSLEER.

Only a few counts were recorded for this clonotype. The chain combines TRBV11-2 with TRBJ2-3; TRBD1 matches 7 bases. There are 18 residues in the CDR3. V was clipped by 2 bases and J by 5 bases; unmatched bases: 16. CDR1 is SGHAT, CDR2 FQNNGV, per germline. The CDR3 DNA sequence: TGTGCCAGCAGCTTATTGGGCCTCAGCGACAGGGTGAAAGATACGCAGTATTTT. Protein product: CASSLLGLSDRVKDTQYF.

This clonotype was recorded many times. The chain is built from TRBV2 and TRBJ2-5; 9 positions agree with TRBD1. CDR1 is SNHLY, CDR2 FYNNEI, per germline. J was trimmed by 1 base and V by 6 bases; bases with no gene match: 6. The CDR3 runs to 15 residues. The CDR3 sequence: CASSIETGGQETQYF. The CDR3 region has the DNA TGTGCCAGCAGCATAGAGACAGGGGGCCAAGAGACCCAGTACTTC.

This clonotype occurred a few times. V and J are TRBV29-1 and TRBJ2-7; D might be TRBD2 (6 bases). In germline, CDR1 is SQVTM, CDR2 ANQGSEA. CDR3 size: 15 residues. The V and J ends lost 3 bases and 2 bases respectively, with 17 bases between them. Written as DNA, the CDR3 is TGCAGCGTTGAGAAAGGGACTGGAGGAACCTACGAGCAGTACTTC. Translating gives CSVEKGTGGTYEQYF.